The 26 T cell receptor beta chains in this list originate from one sample, sequenced in a study of blood T cells in healthy people across ages. Alongside a J-beta primer mix, a sample-barcoded 5' primer served in a second PCR lasting about 7 to 11 cycles. TCRdb passed the 5' RACE reads through MiXCR, listing each CDR3 protein once. This table holds 650,000 to 1,000,000 distinct CDR3 sequences, around 36% found once. Sequenced: blood. Receptors were obtained from a young man in good health.

The chain joins TRBV30 to TRBJ2-5; D is possibly TRBD1 (6 bases). The end of the DNA fits TRBJ2-7 better, so the J call may be wrong. This CDR3 is built from 15 residues. Germline lookup yields CDR1 GTSNPN and CDR2 SVGIG (reference sequence). CDR3: CAWNIKSGQTYEQYF. The CDR3 region has the DNA TGTGCCTGGAACATAAAATCTGGACAGACCTACGAGCAGTACTTC.

J is TRBJ1-1 and V is TRBV7-2, with TRBD1 matching 7 bases. CDR1 and CDR2 (germline): SGHTA, FQGNSA. J was trimmed by 4 bases and V by 5 bases; bases with no gene match: 7. This CDR3 spans 14 amino acids. CDR3 amino acids: CASSQLRGITEAFF. For the CDR3, the DNA is TGTGCCAGCAGCCAACTCAGGGGGATCACTGAAGCTTTCTTT.

This chain joins TRBV7-9 and TRBJ2-7; a possible D gene is TRBD1 (5 bases). The V and J ends lost 2 bases and 9 bases respectively, with 23 bases between them. CDR1 SEHNR and CDR2 FQNEAQ come from the germline V gene (reference sequence). CDR3 size: 16 residues. The CDR3 loop is CASSLLGRVTYNGQYF. DNA of the CDR3: TGTGCCAGCAGCTTACTCGGCAGGGTGACCTACAATGGGCAGTACTTC.

The V call is TRBV20-1, the J call TRBJ2-1; TRBD1 agrees at 10 bases. CDR3 length: 15 amino acids. The ends lost 6 bases at V and 1 base at J; junction bases unmatched: 6. Per the germline V gene, CDR1 is DFQATT and CDR2 is SNEGSKA (reference sequence). The CDR3 DNA reads TGCAGTGCGCTGACAGGGGGCCTTTCCTACAATGAGCAGTTCTTC. As protein: CSALTGGLSYNEQFF.

V usage is TRBV5-1 and J usage is TRBJ2-6, with 9 bases aligning to TRBD1. V was clipped by 7 bases and J by 0 bases; unmatched bases: 8. Germline V gene sequence: CDR1 SGHRS, CDR2 YFSETQ. CDR3 length: 17 residues. The CDR3 DNA is TGCGCCAGCCACAGGGGGCGCGAGTTCTCTGGGGCCAACGTCCTGACTTTC. This gives the protein CASHRGREFSGANVLTF.

This clonotype occurred a few times. The rearrangement joins TRBV6-2 or TRBV6-3 to TRBJ2-1; the D is unclear. Germline V gene data show CDR1 as MNHEY and CDR2 as SVGEGT. The length of the CDR3 is 12 residues. V was trimmed by 8 bases and J by 4 bases, leaving 9 bases between them. The CDR3 region is CASWNGYNEQFF. CDR3 DNA sequence: TGTGCCAGCTGGAACGGATACAATGAGCAGTTCTTC.

This chain uses TRBV4-2 with TRBJ1-2; 10 bases line up with TRBD1. Unmatched junction bases numbered 5, after V lost 0 bases and J lost 7 bases. Germline CDR1 is LGHNA and CDR2 is YNFKEQ. The CDR3 contains 15 residues. CDR3: CASSQEGTGVGGYTF. The CDR3 DNA reads as TGTGCCAGCAGCCAAGAGGGGACAGGGGTGGGTGGCTACACCTTC.

The gene calls are TRBV20-1 and TRBJ1-1; D possibly corresponds to TRBD1 (6 bases). The CDR3 loop spans 15 amino acids. From germline, CDR1 is DFQATT and CDR2 SNEGSKA (reference sequence). The V and J ends lost 6 bases and 2 bases respectively, with 19 bases between them. CDR3 in amino acids: CSAIRGTKKNTEAFF. The CDR3 region has the DNA TGCAGTGCCATCCGCGGGACAAAAAAAAACACTGAAGCTTTCTTT.

The chain has TRBV12-3 or TRBV12-4 and TRBJ2-4, with 11 bases identical to TRBD1. J lost 13 bases, V lost 5 bases, and 16 bases had no gene match. There are 16 residues in the CDR3. CDR3 protein: CASSPRTGGGWTRQYF. DNA of the CDR3: TGTGCCAGCAGTCCCAGGACAGGGGGCGGTTGGACGCGGCAGTACTTC.

The gene calls are TRBV6-2 or TRBV6-3 and TRBJ2-2, with D hard to call. The CDR3 is 12 residues long. The V and J ends lost 4 bases and 6 bases respectively, with 6 bases between them. The germline gives CDR1 MNHEY, CDR2 SVGEGT. In nucleotides, the CDR3 is TGTGCCAGCAGTTGGGCCGCCGGGGAGCTGTTTTTT. This encodes CASSWAAGELFF.

This clonotype occurred once. V usage is TRBV7-9 and J usage is TRBJ1-4; D is undetermined. The CDR3 has 16 residues. Looked up from germline, CDR1 is SEHNR and CDR2 is FQNEAQ (reference sequence). V was shortened by 6 bases and J by 2 bases, with 16 bases between the two germline ends. This chain's CDR3 is CASSPLGSETNEKLFF. The CDR3 DNA sequence: TGTGCCAGCAGTCCGTTAGGGAGTGAGACTAATGAAAAACTGTTTTTT.

The rearrangement joins TRBV29-1 to TRBJ2-5, with 7 bases identical to TRBD2. The CDR3 is 12 residues long. Germline values: CDR1 SQVTM, CDR2 ANQGSEA. The V gene end was trimmed by 4 bases and the J gene end by 11 bases; junction bases not matched to a gene: 10. The CDR3 sequence is CSVGEGYNEQYF. The CDR3 DNA sequence: TGCAGCGTTGGGGAGGGATACAATGAGCAGTACTTC.

V and J are TRBV5-4 and TRBJ1-6; unclear D gene. Germline CDR1 and CDR2: SGHNT and YYREEE (reference sequence). Trimming left V 4 bases short and J 1 base short, with 15 bases between. The CDR3 loop spans 17 amino acids. CDR3 DNA sequence: TGTGCCAGCAGCCCGGACCTCTCCCGATCCTATAATTCACCCCTCCACTTT. Protein: CASSPDLSRSYNSPLHF.

This clonotype was counted only a few times. The rearrangement uses TRBV20-1 and TRBJ1-2, with TRBD1 identical over 9 bases. Germline-derived CDR1 and CDR2 are DFQATT and SNEGSKA (reference sequence). Unmatched junction bases numbered 8, after V lost 5 bases and J lost 7 bases. This CDR3 is built from 13 residues. This chain's CDR3 is CSAPGTGSAGYTF. The CDR3 bases are TGCAGTGCTCCCGGGACAGGGTCTGCTGGCTACACCTTC.

This clonotype occurred a few times. The rearrangement links TRBV7-9 to TRBJ2-5; D tentatively reads TRBD1 or TRBD2 (5 bases each). CDR3 size: 16 residues. CDR1 is SEHNR, CDR2 FQNEAQ, per germline (reference sequence). Trimming stripped 1 base from V and 9 bases from J, with 21 bases between. CDR3 loop: CASSLGFGTSLGAQYF. The CDR3 bases are TGTGCCAGCAGCTTAGGGTTTGGGACCTCCTTAGGGGCCCAGTACTTC.

As regards this clonotype: It may be a read error: a sequence one base away is much more abundant. The CDR3 bases are TGTGCCAGCAATTGGTCCTCAGGGGCTCAGGAAAAACTGTTTTTT. Translating gives CASNWSSGAQEKLFF. The gene calls are TRBV12-3 or TRBV12-4 and TRBJ1-4; possible D gene TRBD1, 6 bases. The CDR3 runs to 15 residues. Trimming stripped 7 bases from V and 8 bases from J, with 20 bases between.

The chain has TRBV28 and TRBJ1-1; D gene ambiguous. The CDR3 extends over 15 amino acids. Germline-derived CDR1 and CDR2 are MDHEN and SYDVKM. V lost 11 bases and J 1 base, leaving 20 bases between the germline ends. Here the CDR3 DNA reads TGTGCCTCACGCCCCCCCCCCGAGACGAACACTGAAGCTTTCTTT. Encoded protein: CASRPPPETNTEAFF.

Only a few counts were recorded for this clonotype. The rearrangement uses TRBV27 and TRBJ1-2; 9 bases are a match to TRBD1. Trimming took 6 bases from V and 6 from J; bases not matched to a gene: 11. CDR1 is MNHEY and CDR2 is SMNVEV in the germline V gene (reference sequence). The CDR3 loop spans 15 amino acids. This chain's CDR3 is CASSPGTGYGNGYTF. CDR3 nucleotides: TGTGCCAGCAGCCCCGGGACAGGGTACGGGAATGGCTACACCTTC.

Many counts were recorded for this clonotype. V usage is TRBV5-1 and J usage is TRBJ1-4; D may be TRBD1 (5 bases). V lost 0 bases, J lost 7 bases, and 16 bases lay in between. The CDR3 totals 16 residues. The germline gives CDR1 SGHRS, CDR2 YFSETQ. CDR3 sequence (DNA): TGCGCCAGCAGCTTGGACGACGGGGGATTCGGTGAAAAACTGTTTTTT. Protein sequence: CASSLDDGGFGEKLFF.

The count of this clonotype is one. V usage is TRBV20-1 and J usage is TRBJ2-3; 7 bases map to TRBD2. Unmatched junction bases numbered 5, after V lost 0 bases and J lost 2 bases. CDR1 DFQATT and CDR2 SNEGSKA come from the germline V gene (reference sequence). The CDR3 covers 15 residues. CDR3 region: CSARDGGLPTDTQYF. For the CDR3, the DNA is TGCAGTGCTAGAGATGGGGGACTACCCACAGATACGCAGTATTTT.

This clonotype has more than one count but fewer than ten. The chain has TRBV28 and TRBJ2-7; D is perhaps TRBD1 (6 bases). Trimming removed 5 bases at V and 3 bases at J, with 11 bases between. The CDR3 consists of 13 residues. The germline gives CDR1 MDHEN, CDR2 SYDVKM. In DNA form, the CDR3 reads TGTGCCAGCAGTCAAGGACAGTTCTACGAGCAGTACTTC. This codes for CASSQGQFYEQYF.

This clonotype occurred a few times. The rearrangement links TRBV12-3 or TRBV12-4 to TRBJ1-5; a weak D match, TRBD1 (5 bases). This CDR3 has 15 amino acids. Trimming pared 1 base from V and 4 bases from J, leaving 11 bases between. Written as DNA, the CDR3 is TGTGCCAGCAGTTTAGATCGGACAAGGAATCAGCCCCAGCATTTT. Its translation is CASSLDRTRNQPQHF.

This rearrangement joins TRBV9 to TRBJ1-5, with D maybe TRBD1 (5 bases). This CDR3 contains 14 residues. Trimming took 3 bases from V and 7 from J, leaving 14 bases between them. CDR1 is SGDLS, CDR2 YYNGEE, per germline. CDR3 nucleotides: TGTGCCAGCAGCGCTGATGGGGGGAACCAGCCCCAGCATTTT. It encodes CASSADGGNQPQHF.

Remarks on this clonotype: A clone one base away is much larger, so this may be a read error. DNA for the CDR3: TGCGCCAGCAGCTACCTTAGCGGGGCAATCTACAATGAGCAGTACTTC. Residues: CASSYLSGAIYNEQYF. This rearrangement joins TRBV5-1 to TRBJ2-7; 8 positions match TRBD2. Germline lookup yields CDR1 SGHRS and CDR2 YFSETQ. The V and J ends lost 3 bases and 7 bases, in that order; junction bases with no gene match: 15. CDR3 size: 16 residues.

This clonotype was picked up a small number of times. The chain is built from TRBV9 and TRBJ2-3; perhaps TRBD2 as D (5 bases). Germline V gives CDR1 SGDLS, CDR2 YYNGEE. Trimming stripped 2 bases from V and 4 bases from J, with 11 bases between. The CDR3 runs 14 residues. This CDR3 is CASSVEGSADTQYF. For the CDR3, the DNA is TGTGCCAGCAGCGTCGAGGGTTCAGCAGATACGCAGTATTTT.

This rearrangement joins TRBV2 to TRBJ2-2; a weak D match, TRBD1 (5 bases). CDR3 length: 12 residues. Trimming shortened V by 10 bases and J by 2 bases, and 8 bases separated the two germline ends. Germline V gene sequence: CDR1 SNHLY, CDR2 FYNNEI. CDR3 loop: CAKGPNTGELFF. DNA for the CDR3: TGTGCCAAGGGGCCTAACACCGGGGAGCTGTTTTTT.